This passage covers 30 T cell receptor beta chains from one sample sequenced in a study of T cells in Graves' hyperthyroidism and ophthalmopathy. TCR beta CDR3 regions were amplified from RNA transcripts. RT-PCR in the first round (using the HTBI primer set) targeted the TCR CDR3. TCRdb independently ran MiXCR on the multiplex PCR reads; one entry per CDR3 protein. The sample has 360,000 or so distinct CDR3 sequences, under 20% seen once; the top ten hold 3.7%. The sample consisted of blood. These receptors were collected from a woman between 18 and 30 years old with Graves' hyperthyroidism.

This clonotype has a count of ten or more. V is TRBV4-1 and J is TRBJ1-6; 8 bases match TRBD1. Germline CDR1 MGHRA, CDR2 YSYEKL. The CDR3 is made up of 15 amino acids. Losses at the gene ends were 6 bases for V and 10 bases for J; bases not matched to a gene: 11. In DNA form, the CDR3 reads TGCGCCAGCAGACCCGAGGACAGGGAGGGCTCACCCCTCCACTTT. This sequence encodes CASRPEDREGSPLHF.

V usage is TRBV5-1 and J usage is TRBJ2-5; D gene unclear. Germline lookup yields CDR1 SGHRS and CDR2 YFSETQ. CDR3 length equals 12 residues. V shed 2 bases and J shed 2 bases, with 4 bases lying between them. The CDR3 DNA reads TGCGCCAGCAGCTTTTTTCAAGAGACCCAGTACTTC. Protein: CASSFFQETQYF.

The sample holds many counts of this clonotype. The J gene is TRBJ2-7, the V gene TRBV11-1; D tentatively reads TRBD1 or TRBD2 (6 bases each). V lost 8 bases and J 5 bases, leaving 19 bases between the germline ends. Germline V lookup: CDR1 SGHAT, CDR2 FQDESV (reference sequence). CDR3 length: 14 residues. The CDR3 region is CASEPAGTKDEQYF. DNA for the CDR3: TGTGCCAGCGAGCCCGCGGGGACAAAGGACGAGCAGTACTTC.

This clonotype was recorded at least ten times. The chain recombines TRBV9 with TRBJ1-5; no definite D call. V gave up 1 base and J gave up 3 bases, with 11 bases separating them. The CDR3 extends over 15 amino acids. The germline CDR1 and CDR2 sequences are SGDLS and YYNGEE. CDR3 sequence (DNA): TGTGCCAGCAGCGTAACAGACGGTGCCAATCAGCCCCAGCATTTT. Protein sequence: CASSVTDGANQPQHF.

The chain links TRBV20-1 to TRBJ1-3; D possibly corresponds to TRBD1 (5 bases). Germline lookup yields CDR1 DFQATT and CDR2 SNEGSKA (reference sequence). CDR3 length: 14 amino acids. Trimming left V 1 base short and J 0 bases short, with 7 bases between. In nucleotides, the CDR3 is TGCAGTGCTAGAGCAGGGTTCTCTGGAAACACCATATATTTT. This translates into CSARAGFSGNTIYF.

This clonotype was found many times. The gene calls are TRBV11-2 and TRBJ2-7; D gene ambiguous. The V end lost 1 base, the J end lost 5 bases, and 6 bases lay between the germline ends. The CDR3 is 12 residues long. CDR1 is SGHAT, CDR2 FQNNGV, per germline. The CDR3 reads CASSLAVHEQYF. Here the CDR3 DNA reads TGTGCCAGCAGCTTAGCTGTCCACGAGCAGTACTTC.

In its sample, this clonotype was seen many times. The rearrangement links TRBV12-3 or TRBV12-4 to TRBJ1-5; D not resolved. With 6 bases removed from V and 4 bases from J, the gap between germline ends came to 10 bases. The CDR3 is 13 residues long. The CDR3 sequence is CASSEGGNQPQHF. The CDR3 region has the DNA TGTGCCAGCAGCGAAGGTGGGAATCAGCCCCAGCATTTT.

The chain links TRBV7-2 to TRBJ1-5; D ambiguous. V was clipped by 1 base and J by 3 bases, with 7 bases between them. Per the germline V gene, CDR1 is SGHTA and CDR2 is FQGNSA. This CDR3 spans 14 amino acids. The CDR3: CASSLVRVNQPQHF. The CDR3 DNA sequence: TGTGCCAGCAGCTTAGTGAGAGTCAATCAGCCCCAGCATTTT.

This clonotype was recorded at least ten times. V usage is TRBV7-2 and J usage is TRBJ2-7, with D unresolved. Germline V CDR1 and CDR2: SGHTA, FQGNSA. The V end lost 4 bases, the J end lost 3 bases, and 10 bases lay between the germline ends. The CDR3 loop spans 13 amino acids. The CDR3 spells CASSSQVGYEQYF. The CDR3 bases are TGTGCCAGCAGCTCCCAGGTGGGCTACGAGCAGTACTTC.

The sample holds many counts of this clonotype. This chain links TRBV7-2 with TRBJ1-2, with 7 bases matching TRBD1. Germline lookup yields CDR1 SGHTA and CDR2 FQGNSA. J lost 4 bases, V lost 5 bases, and 10 bases had no gene match. There are 15 residues in the CDR3. For the CDR3, the DNA is TGTGCCAGCAGCGTAGAATGGGACAGTCCCTATGGCTACACCTTC. Translated, it gives CASSVEWDSPYGYTF.

This clonotype was counted many times. The chain recombines TRBV24-1 with TRBJ1-5; D perhaps matches TRBD1 (5 bases). Trimming pared 2 bases from V and 3 bases from J, leaving 10 bases between. Germline V gene sequence: CDR1 KGHDR, CDR2 SFDVKD. The CDR3 loop spans 15 amino acids. The DNA for the CDR3 is TGTGCCACCAGTGATTCCCGACAGCCCAATCAGCCCCAGCATTTT. Protein sequence: CATSDSRQPNQPQHF.

This clonotype occurred many times. Here the CDR3 DNA reads TGTGCCAGCAGTGAGGAGTACAATGAGCAGTTCTTC. This codes for CASSEEYNEQFF. The V call is TRBV28, the J call TRBJ2-1; D is ambiguous. The CDR3 is 12 amino acids. Trimming cost V 5 bases and J 4 bases, with 6 bases left between them. Germline CDR1 and CDR2: MDHEN and SYDVKM. Full variable domain (remainder filled in from reference TRBV28 and TRBJ2-1): DVKVTQSSRYLVKRTGEKVFLECVQDMDHENMFWYRQDPGLGLRLIYFSYDVKMKEKGDIPEGYSVSREKKERFSLILESASTNQTSMYLCASSEEYNEQFFGPGTRLTVL.

This clonotype was picked up many times. The chain is built from TRBV6-5 and TRBJ2-7, with a tentative D call TRBD1 (7 bases). Germline CDR1 reads MNHEY; CDR2 reads SVGAGI. This CDR3 is 15 amino acids long. Trimming cost V 0 bases and J 3 bases, with 12 bases left between them. CDR3 protein: CASSYSRRGLYEQYF. CDR3 coding DNA: TGTGCCAGCAGTTACTCCAGGAGGGGGCTCTACGAGCAGTACTTC.

This clonotype came up many times. The gene calls are TRBV6-5 and TRBJ2-2; no clear D gene. The V gene lost 3 bases and the J gene lost 1 base, with 6 bases spanning the gap. The germline V gene has CDR1 MNHEY and CDR2 SVGAGI. The CDR3 is made up of 14 amino acids. DNA of the CDR3: TGTGCCAGCAGTTATTGGCGGAACACCGGGGAGCTGTTTTTT. Amino acids: CASSYWRNTGELFF.

This clonotype occurred many times. This rearrangement joins TRBV20-1 to TRBJ1-5; 7 bases fit TRBD1. The CDR3 length is 12 residues. The junction had 4 bases not matched to a gene; V was cut back by 6 bases and J by 5 bases. The germline V gene has CDR1 DFQATT and CDR2 SNEGSKA (reference sequence). The CDR3 loop is CSAGQVDQPQHF. In nucleotides, the CDR3 is TGCAGTGCCGGACAGGTGGATCAGCCCCAGCATTTT.

At least ten counts were recorded for this clonotype. The rearrangement links TRBV12-3 or TRBV12-4 to TRBJ1-5; perhaps TRBD1 as D (5 bases). The CDR3 loop spans 14 amino acids. Trimming took 7 bases from V and 3 from J, leaving 13 bases between them. The CDR3 sequence is CASKLSGTNQPQHF. CDR3 coding DNA: TGTGCCAGCAAGTTATCTGGGACCAATCAGCCCCAGCATTTT.

This clonotype has a count of ten or more. The V and J genes are TRBV6-2 or TRBV6-3 and TRBJ1-2; D gene ambiguous. V was trimmed by 5 bases and J by 0 bases, leaving 16 bases between them. The CDR3 has 16 residues. CDR1 is MNHEY, CDR2 SVGEGT, per germline. The chain's CDR3 is CASSPPGAQANYGYTF. The CDR3 DNA reads as TGTGCCAGCAGTCCTCCCGGCGCGCAAGCTAACTATGGCTACACCTTC.

This clonotype was recorded many times. This chain links TRBV10-1 with TRBJ2-7; D perhaps matches TRBD2 (5 bases). The CDR3 covers 17 residues. Per germline, CDR1 WNHNN and CDR2 SYGVQD (reference sequence). Between the trimmed V and J ends, which lost 4 bases and 3 bases, there was a span of 22 bases. In DNA form, the CDR3 reads TGCGCCAGCAGTGTAGTGGCGGAGCGGCCTGTTAGCTACGAGCAGTACTTC. This sequence encodes CASSVVAERPVSYEQYF.

V and J are TRBV6-1 and TRBJ2-2; D not certain. This CDR3 region has 13 residues. Trimming cost V 6 bases and J 0 bases, with 5 bases left between them. Germline V CDR1 and CDR2: MNHNS, SASEGT. The CDR3 loop reads CASRQPNTGELFF. CDR3 sequence (DNA): TGTGCCAGCAGACAGCCGAACACCGGGGAGCTGTTTTTT.

This clonotype was seen at least ten times. V and J are TRBV6-2 or TRBV6-3 and TRBJ1-3, with unresolved D. CDR1 is MNHEY, CDR2 SVGEGT, per germline. The length of the CDR3 is 14 residues. With 10 bases removed from V and 1 base from J, the gap between germline ends came to 14 bases. The CDR3 loop is CATYDGQSGNTIYF. CDR3 DNA: TGTGCCACCTATGACGGGCAATCTGGAAACACCATATATTTT.

The chain uses TRBV28 and TRBJ1-5; D unclear. The length of the CDR3 is 16 residues. CDR1 and CDR2 (germline): MDHEN, SYDVKM. The V end lost 3 bases, the J end lost 1 base, and 13 bases lay between the germline ends. The CDR3 loop reads CASSFLQLRSNQPQHF. The CDR3, as DNA: TGTGCCAGCAGTTTCCTCCAGTTACGGAGCAATCAGCCCCAGCATTTT.

The table lists this clonotype with many counts. V usage is TRBV29-1 and J usage is TRBJ2-5, with 8 bases lining up with TRBD2. The CDR3 contains 14 residues. V trimming: 4 bases; J trimming: 5 bases; junction bases outside the gene matches: 9. The germline V gene encodes CDR1 SQVTM and CDR2 ANQGSEA. The chain's CDR3 is CSVAPSGQRETQYF. In nucleotides, the CDR3 is TGCAGCGTTGCCCCTAGCGGGCAGCGGGAGACCCAGTACTTC.

This clonotype was counted at least ten times. The chain is built from TRBV2 and TRBJ2-5; TRBD2 matches 12 bases. CDR3 length: 15 residues. V shed 4 bases, J shed 4 bases, and the junction held 4 bases outside the gene matches. The germline CDR1 and CDR2 sequences are SNHLY and FYNNEI. The DNA of the CDR3 is TGTGCCAGCAGTGGGGCTAGCGGGGGGGGAGAGACCCAGTACTTC. Residues: CASSGASGGGETQYF.

This clonotype has ten or more counts. In nucleotides, the CDR3 is TGTGCCAGCAGCTTGAAGGTGGGGAGGGGTCGTGAAGCTTTCTTT. This codes for CASSLKVGRGREAFF. The J gene is TRBJ1-1, the V gene TRBV5-5, with D tentatively TRBD1 (5 bases). CDR1 is SGHKS, CDR2 YYEKEE, per germline (reference sequence). This CDR3 has 15 residues. The germline V and J ends were trimmed by 1 base and 7 bases, with 17 bases remaining between them.

Turning to this clonotype: At one end the junction does not follow the germline gene, possibly because of a read error. This chain uses TRBV29-1 with TRBJ2-7; 9 nucleotides align to TRBD1. Germline CDR1 and CDR2: SQVTM and ANQGSEA. This CDR3 is built from 11 residues. CDR3 DNA: TGCAGCGTTGAGGCGACTGGACAGGGGATCTTC. This gives the protein CSVEATGQGIF.

The chain has TRBV12-3 or TRBV12-4 and TRBJ2-7; D call uncertain. The CDR3 runs to 12 residues. Trimming took off 6 bases at V and 3 bases at J, with 9 bases between the two ends. Written as DNA, the CDR3 is TGTGCCAGCAGCCACGACCGCTACGAGCAGTACTTC. The encoded protein is CASSHDRYEQYF.

This clonotype appeared many times. V is TRBV11-2 and J is TRBJ2-7; D ambiguous. Germline V gene sequence: CDR1 SGHAT, CDR2 FQNNGV. V was pared by 7 bases and J by 3 bases, with 10 bases between. The length of the CDR3 is 12 residues. The CDR3 protein is CASIRAGYEQYF. CDR3 nucleotides: TGTGCCAGCATTCGGGCCGGCTACGAGCAGTACTTC.

This clonotype showed up just a few times. The chain is built from TRBV2 and TRBJ2-7; tentatively, D is TRBD1 (6 bases). The CDR3 is made up of 13 amino acids. V was cut by 8 bases and J by 0 bases, with 11 bases left in between. CDR1 is SNHLY, CDR2 FYNNEI, per germline. Written as DNA, the CDR3 is TGTGCCAGCGCCTCGGACAGCTCCTACGAGCAGTACTTC. Translating gives CASASDSSYEQYF.

This clonotype was seen ten or more times. This chain links TRBV6-1 with TRBJ2-7; D unresolved. This CDR3 comprises 15 residues. V was cut by 8 bases and J by 5 bases, with 22 bases left in between. The germline CDR1 and CDR2 sequences are MNHNS and SASEGT. CDR3 bases: TGTGCCAGCTCCAGGCTGGGTCGAGGAACCCACGAGCAGTACTTC. Protein product: CASSRLGRGTHEQYF.

This clonotype showed up many times. The chain is built from TRBV6-1 and TRBJ1-5; the match to TRBD1 covers 7 bases. The CDR3 has 14 amino acids. From germline, CDR1 is MNHNS and CDR2 SASEGT. V lost 5 bases, J lost 4 bases, and 5 bases stayed unmatched. CDR3 bases: TGTGCCAGCAGTCTCCAGGGGGGGAATCAGCCCCAGCATTTT. Protein sequence: CASSLQGGNQPQHF.